This T cell receptor beta chain was retrieved from a study of T-cell memory formation after mild COVID-19. Overall study findings and caveats: For contracting clones, CD4+ ones sat mainly in CM and EM, CD8+ in EMRA. Clones contracting day 15 to 85 were balanced CD4/CD8; later expanders leaned CD4+.

MiXCR was run by TCRdb on the 5' RACE reads, yielding one entry per CDR3 protein. The sample includes 400,000 to 500,000 distinct CDR3 sequences, 20% to 25% of them seen just once. Trimming cost V 3 bases and J 4 bases, with 14 bases left between them. The V gene's germline CDR1 is KGHDR and CDR2 SFDVKD. The CDR3 runs to 16 residues. Remarks on this clonotype: Its antigen is still unknown.

This TCR derives from an adult woman who had mild COVID-19 (a few samples of this study predate the infection). Cell type and time point are not known. This chain joins TRBV24-1 and TRBJ2-2; TRBD1 might be the D (5 bases). Sequencing was carried out using PBMCs or a T cell subset sorted from them (not recorded which). CDR3 coding DNA: TGTGCCACCAGTGATATGGGAAGGGGAATCACCGGGGAGCTGTTTTTT. This gives the protein CATSDMGRGITGELFF.